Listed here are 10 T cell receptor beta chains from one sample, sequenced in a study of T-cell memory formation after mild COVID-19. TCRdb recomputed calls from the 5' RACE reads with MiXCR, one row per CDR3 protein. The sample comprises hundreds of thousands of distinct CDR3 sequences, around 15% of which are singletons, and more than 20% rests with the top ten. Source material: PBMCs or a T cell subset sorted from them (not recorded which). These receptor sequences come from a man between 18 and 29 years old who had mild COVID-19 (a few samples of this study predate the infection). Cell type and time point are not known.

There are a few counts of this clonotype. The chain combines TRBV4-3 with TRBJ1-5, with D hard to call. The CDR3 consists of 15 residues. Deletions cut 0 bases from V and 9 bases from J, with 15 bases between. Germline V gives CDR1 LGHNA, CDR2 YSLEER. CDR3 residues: CASSQDSQDLGPQHF. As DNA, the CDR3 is TGCGCCAGCAGCCAAGACTCGCAGGACTTGGGGCCCCAGCATTTT.

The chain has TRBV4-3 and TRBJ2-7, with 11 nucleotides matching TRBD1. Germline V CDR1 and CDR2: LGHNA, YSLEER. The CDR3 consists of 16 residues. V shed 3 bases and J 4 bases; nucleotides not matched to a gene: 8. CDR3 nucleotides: TGCGCCAGCAGCCAGGTCCCGGGACAGGGGGTTTACGAGCAGTACTTC. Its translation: CASSQVPGQGVYEQYF.

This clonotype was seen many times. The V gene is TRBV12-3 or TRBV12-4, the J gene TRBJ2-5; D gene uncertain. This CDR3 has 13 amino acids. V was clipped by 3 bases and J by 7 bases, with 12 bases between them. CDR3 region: CASSFAASGTQYF. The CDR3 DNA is TGTGCCAGCAGTTTCGCAGCGTCGGGGACCCAGTACTTC.

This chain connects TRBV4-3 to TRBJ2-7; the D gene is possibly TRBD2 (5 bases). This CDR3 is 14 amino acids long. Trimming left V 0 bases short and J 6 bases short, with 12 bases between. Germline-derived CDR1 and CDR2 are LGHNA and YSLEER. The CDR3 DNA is TGCGCCAGCAGCCAAGATCTACTAGTAGCCGAGCAGTACTTC. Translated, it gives CASSQDLLVAEQYF.

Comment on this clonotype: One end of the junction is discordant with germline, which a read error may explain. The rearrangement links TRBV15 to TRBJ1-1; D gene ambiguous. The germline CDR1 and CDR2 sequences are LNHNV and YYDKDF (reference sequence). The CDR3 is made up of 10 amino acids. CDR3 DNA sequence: TGTGCCACCAGCAGCCCCCTGATACCTTTT. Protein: CATSSPLIPF.

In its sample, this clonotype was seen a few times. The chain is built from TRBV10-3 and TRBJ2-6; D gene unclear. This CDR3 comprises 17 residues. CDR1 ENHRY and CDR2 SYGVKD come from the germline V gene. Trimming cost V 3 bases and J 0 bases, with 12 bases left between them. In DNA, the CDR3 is TGTGCCATCAGTGATCAAGGGATGACCTCTGGGGCCAACGTCCTGACTTTC. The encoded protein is CAISDQGMTSGANVLTF.

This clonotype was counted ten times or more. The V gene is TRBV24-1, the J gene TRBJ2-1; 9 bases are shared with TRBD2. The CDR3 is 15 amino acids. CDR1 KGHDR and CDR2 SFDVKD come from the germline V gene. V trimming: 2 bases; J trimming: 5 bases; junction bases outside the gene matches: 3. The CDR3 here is CATSDSASGNNEQFF. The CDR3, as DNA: TGTGCCACCAGTGATTCGGCTAGCGGGAACAATGAGCAGTTCTTC.

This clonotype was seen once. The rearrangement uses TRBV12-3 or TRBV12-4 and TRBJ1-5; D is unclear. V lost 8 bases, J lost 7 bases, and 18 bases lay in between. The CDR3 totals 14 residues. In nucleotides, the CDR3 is TGTGCCAGCGTTGGTGGGTCAATTATCCAGCCCCAGCATTTT. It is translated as CASVGGSIIQPQHF.

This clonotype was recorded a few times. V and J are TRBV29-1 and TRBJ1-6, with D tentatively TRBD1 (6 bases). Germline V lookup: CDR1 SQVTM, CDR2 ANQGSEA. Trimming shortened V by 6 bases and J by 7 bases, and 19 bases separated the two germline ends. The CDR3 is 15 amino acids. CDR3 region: CSVKDSLTGNSPLHF. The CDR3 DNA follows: TGCAGCGTCAAGGACAGCTTAACCGGGAATTCACCCCTCCACTTT. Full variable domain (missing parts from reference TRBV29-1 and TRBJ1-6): SAVISQKPSRDICQRGTSLTIQCQVDSQVTMMFWYRQQPGQSLTLIATANQGSEATYESGFVIDKFPISRPNLTFSTLTVSNMSPEDSSIYLCSVKDSLTGNSPLHFGNGTRLTVT.

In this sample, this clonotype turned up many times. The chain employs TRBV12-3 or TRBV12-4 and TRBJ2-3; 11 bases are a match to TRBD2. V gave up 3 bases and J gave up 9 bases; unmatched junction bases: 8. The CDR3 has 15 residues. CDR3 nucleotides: TGTGCCAGCAGTTTCGAACTAGCGGGGGCCTCAACGCAGTATTTT. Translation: CASSFELAGASTQYF.